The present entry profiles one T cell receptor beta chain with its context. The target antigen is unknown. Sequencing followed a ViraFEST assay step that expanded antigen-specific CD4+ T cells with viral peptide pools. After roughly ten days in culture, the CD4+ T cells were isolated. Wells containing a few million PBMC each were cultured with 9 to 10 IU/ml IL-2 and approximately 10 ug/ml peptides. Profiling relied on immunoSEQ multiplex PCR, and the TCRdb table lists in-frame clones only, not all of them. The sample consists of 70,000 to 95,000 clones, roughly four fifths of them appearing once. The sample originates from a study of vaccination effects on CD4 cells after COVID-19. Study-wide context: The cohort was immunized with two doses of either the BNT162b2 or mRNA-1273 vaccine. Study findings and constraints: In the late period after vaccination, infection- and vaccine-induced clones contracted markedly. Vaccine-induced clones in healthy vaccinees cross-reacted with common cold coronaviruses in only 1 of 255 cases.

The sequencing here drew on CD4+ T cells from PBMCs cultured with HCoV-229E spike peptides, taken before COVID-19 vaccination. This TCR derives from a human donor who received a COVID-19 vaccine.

DNA of the CDR3: TGTGCCAGCAGCTCACGGACAGGGGGTGAGACCCAGTACTTC. Amino acid sequence: CASSSRTGGETQYF. The chain uses TRBV11-2 and TRBJ2-5; 10 bases are shared with TRBD1. There are 14 residues in the CDR3. Germline-derived CDR1 and CDR2 are SGHAT and FQNNGV. V shed 4 bases, J shed 5 bases, and the junction held 4 bases outside the gene matches.